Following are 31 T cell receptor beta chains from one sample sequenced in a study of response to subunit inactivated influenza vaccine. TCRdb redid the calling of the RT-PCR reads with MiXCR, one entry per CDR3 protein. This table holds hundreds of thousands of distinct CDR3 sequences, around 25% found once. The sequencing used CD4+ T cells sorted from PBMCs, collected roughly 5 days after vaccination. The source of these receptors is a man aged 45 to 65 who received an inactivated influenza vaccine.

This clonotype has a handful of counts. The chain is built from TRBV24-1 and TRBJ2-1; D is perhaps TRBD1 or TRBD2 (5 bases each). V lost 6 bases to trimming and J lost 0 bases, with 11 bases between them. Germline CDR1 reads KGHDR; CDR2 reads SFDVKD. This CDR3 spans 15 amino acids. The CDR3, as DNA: TGTGCCACCAGTCCGTCAGGGAGCTCCTACAATGAGCAGTTCTTC. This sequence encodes CATSPSGSSYNEQFF.

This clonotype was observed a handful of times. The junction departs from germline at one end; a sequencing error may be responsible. DNA of the CDR3: TGTGCCAGCAGTTTGTCAGGGCTAAGGCAGATGAACACTGAAGCCTTCTTT. It is translated as CASSLSGLRQMNTEAFF. The chain carries TRBV27 and TRBJ1-1, with D possibly matching TRBD1 (5 bases). Germline lookup yields CDR1 MNHEY and CDR2 SMNVEV (reference sequence). The length of the CDR3 is 17 residues.

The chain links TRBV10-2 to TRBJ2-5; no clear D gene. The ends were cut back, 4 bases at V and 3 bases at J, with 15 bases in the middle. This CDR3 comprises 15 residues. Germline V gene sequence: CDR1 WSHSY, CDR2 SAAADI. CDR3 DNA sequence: TGCGCCAGCAGTGGTGTCGGCGTTACAGAAGAGACCCAGTACTTC. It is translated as CASSGVGVTEETQYF.

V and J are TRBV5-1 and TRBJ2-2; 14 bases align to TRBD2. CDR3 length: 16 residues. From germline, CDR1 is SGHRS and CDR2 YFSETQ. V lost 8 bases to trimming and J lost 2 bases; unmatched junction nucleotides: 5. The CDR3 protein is CASGGLAGANTGELFF. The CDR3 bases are TGCGCCAGTGGGGGACTAGCGGGAGCCAACACCGGGGAGCTGTTTTTT. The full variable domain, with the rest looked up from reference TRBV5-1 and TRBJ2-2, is KAGVTQTPRYLIKTRGQQVTLSCSPISGHRSVSWYQQTPGQGLQFLFEYFSETQRNKGNFPGRFSGRQFSNSRSEMNVSTLELGDSALYLCASGGLAGANTGELFFGEGSRLTVL.

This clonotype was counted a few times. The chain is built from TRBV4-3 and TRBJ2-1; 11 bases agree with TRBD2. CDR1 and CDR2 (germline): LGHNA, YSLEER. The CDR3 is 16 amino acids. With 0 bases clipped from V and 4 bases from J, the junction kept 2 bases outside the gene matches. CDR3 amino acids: CASSQDRLAGYNEQFF. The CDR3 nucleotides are TGCGCCAGCAGCCAAGACCGACTAGCGGGGTACAATGAGCAGTTCTTC.

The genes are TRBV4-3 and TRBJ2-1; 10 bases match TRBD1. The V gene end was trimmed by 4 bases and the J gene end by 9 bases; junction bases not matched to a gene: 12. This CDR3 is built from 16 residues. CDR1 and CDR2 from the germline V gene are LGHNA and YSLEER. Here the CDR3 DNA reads TGCGCCAGCAGCCGCGCCGCCGGGACAGGGGTTGGTGAGCAGTTCTTC. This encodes CASSRAAGTGVGEQFF.

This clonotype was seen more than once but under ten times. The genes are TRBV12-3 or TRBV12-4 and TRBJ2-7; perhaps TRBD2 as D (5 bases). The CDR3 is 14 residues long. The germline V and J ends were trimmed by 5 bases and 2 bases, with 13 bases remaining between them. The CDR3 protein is CASSRFDGAYEQYF. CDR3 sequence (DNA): TGTGCCAGCAGTCGATTTGACGGGGCCTACGAGCAGTACTTC.

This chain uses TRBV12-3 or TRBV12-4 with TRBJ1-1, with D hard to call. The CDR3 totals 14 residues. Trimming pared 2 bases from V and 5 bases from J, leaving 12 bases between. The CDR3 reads CASSLLSGPTEAFF. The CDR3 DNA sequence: TGTGCCAGCAGTTTACTTTCAGGACCGACTGAAGCTTTCTTT.

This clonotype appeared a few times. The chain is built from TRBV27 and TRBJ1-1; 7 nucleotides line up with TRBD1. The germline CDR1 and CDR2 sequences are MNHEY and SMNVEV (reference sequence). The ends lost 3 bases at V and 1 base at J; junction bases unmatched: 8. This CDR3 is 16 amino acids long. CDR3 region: CASSLAGGQRNTEAFF. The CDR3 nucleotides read TGTGCCAGCAGTTTGGCCGGGGGACAGAGGAACACTGAAGCTTTCTTT.

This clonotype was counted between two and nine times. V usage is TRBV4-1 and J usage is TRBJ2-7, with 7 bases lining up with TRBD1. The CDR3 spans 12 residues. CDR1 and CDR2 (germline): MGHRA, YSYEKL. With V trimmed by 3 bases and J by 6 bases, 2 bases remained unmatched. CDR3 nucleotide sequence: TGCGCCAGCAGCCAGACAGGGTTCGAGCAGTACTTC. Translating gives CASSQTGFEQYF.

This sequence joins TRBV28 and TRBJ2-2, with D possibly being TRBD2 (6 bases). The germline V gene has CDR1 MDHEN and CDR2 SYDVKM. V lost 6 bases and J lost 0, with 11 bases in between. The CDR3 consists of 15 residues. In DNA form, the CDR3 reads TGTGCCAGCAGCCACGGGACTCCGAACACCGGGGAGCTGTTTTTT. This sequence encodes CASSHGTPNTGELFF.

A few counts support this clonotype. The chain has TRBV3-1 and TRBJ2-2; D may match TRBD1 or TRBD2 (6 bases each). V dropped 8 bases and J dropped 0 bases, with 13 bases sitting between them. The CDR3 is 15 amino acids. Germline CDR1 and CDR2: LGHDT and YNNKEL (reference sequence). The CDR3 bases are TGTGCCAGCCTGGGGGGCGCAGCGAACACCGGGGAGCTGTTTTTT. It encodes CASLGGAANTGELFF.

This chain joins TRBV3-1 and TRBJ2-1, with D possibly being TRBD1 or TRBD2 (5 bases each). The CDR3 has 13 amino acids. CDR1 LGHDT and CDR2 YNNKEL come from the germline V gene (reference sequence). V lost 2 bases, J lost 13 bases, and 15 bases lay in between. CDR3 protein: CASSQTSRGEQFF. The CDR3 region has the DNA TGTGCCAGCAGCCAAACCTCGAGGGGCGAACAGTTCTTC.

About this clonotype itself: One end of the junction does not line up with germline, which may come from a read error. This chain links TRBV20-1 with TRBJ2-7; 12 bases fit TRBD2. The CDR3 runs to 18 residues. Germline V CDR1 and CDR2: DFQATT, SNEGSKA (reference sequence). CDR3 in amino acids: CCARVGLAGLLYSYEQYF. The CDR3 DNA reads TGCTGTGCTAGAGTAGGACTAGCGGGACTGCTTTACAGTTACGAGCAGTACTTC.

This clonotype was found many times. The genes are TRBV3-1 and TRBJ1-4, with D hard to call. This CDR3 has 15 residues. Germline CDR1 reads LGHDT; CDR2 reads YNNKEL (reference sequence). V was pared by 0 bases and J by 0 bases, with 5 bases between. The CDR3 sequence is CASSQDGATNEKLFF. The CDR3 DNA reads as TGTGCCAGCAGCCAAGACGGAGCAACTAATGAAAAACTGTTTTTT.

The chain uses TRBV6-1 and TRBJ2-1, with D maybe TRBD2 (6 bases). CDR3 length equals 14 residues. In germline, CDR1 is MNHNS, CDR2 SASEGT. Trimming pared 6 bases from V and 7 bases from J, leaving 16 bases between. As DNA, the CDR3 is TGTGCCAGCAGGACGACTAGAGGGCCGAATGAGCAGTTCTTC. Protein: CASRTTRGPNEQFF.

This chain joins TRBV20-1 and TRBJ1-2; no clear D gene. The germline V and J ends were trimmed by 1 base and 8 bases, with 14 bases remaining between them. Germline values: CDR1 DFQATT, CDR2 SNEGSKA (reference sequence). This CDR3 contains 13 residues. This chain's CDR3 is CSARASQVRGYTF. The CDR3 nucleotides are TGCAGTGCTAGAGCCTCCCAAGTGAGGGGCTACACCTTC.

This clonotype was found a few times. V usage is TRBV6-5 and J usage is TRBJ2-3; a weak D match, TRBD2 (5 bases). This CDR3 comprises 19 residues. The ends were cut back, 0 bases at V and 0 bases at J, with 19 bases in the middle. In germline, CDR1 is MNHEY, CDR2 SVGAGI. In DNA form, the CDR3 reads TGTGCCAGCAGTTACTCTGCGGGCGGCTTTTCCGGGAGCACAGATACGCAGTATTTT. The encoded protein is CASSYSAGGFSGSTDTQYF.

As DNA, the CDR3 is TGTGCCAGTCAACAGGGGGTAGTCACAGATACGCAGTATTTT. This gives the protein CASQQGVVTDTQYF. The chain employs TRBV2 and TRBJ2-3, with 8 nucleotides matching TRBD1. Unmatched junction bases numbered 7, after V lost 9 bases and J lost 2 bases. This CDR3 contains 14 residues. CDR1 is SNHLY, CDR2 FYNNEI, per germline.

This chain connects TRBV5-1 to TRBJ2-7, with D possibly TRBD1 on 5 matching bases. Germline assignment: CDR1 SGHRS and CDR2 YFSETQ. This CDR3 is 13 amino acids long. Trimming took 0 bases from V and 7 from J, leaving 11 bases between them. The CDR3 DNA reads TGCGCCAGCAGCTTGGGGGGCTCCTGGGAGCAGTACTTC. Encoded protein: CASSLGGSWEQYF.

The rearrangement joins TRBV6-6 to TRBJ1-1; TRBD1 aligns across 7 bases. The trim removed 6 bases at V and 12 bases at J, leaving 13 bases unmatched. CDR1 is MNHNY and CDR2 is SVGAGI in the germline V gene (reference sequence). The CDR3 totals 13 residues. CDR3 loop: CASRDPDRAEPFF. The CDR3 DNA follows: TGTGCCAGCAGAGACCCTGACAGGGCCGAACCTTTCTTT.

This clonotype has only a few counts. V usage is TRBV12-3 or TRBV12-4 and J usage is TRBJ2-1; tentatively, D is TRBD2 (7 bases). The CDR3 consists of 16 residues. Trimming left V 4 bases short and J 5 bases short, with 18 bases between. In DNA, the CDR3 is TGTGCCAGCAGTTCGCCCCGGGGGGCCGGCGACAATGAGCAGTTCTTC. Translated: CASSSPRGAGDNEQFF.

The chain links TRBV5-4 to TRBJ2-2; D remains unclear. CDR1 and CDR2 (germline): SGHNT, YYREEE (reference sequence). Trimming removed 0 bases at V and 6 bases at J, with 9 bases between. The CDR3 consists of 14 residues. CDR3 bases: TGTGCCAGCAGCTTGGTTGTCGCCCCCGGGGAGCTGTTTTTT. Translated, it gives CASSLVVAPGELFF. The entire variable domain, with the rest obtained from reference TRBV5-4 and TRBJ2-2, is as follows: ETGVTQSPTHLIKTRGQQVTLRCSSQSGHNTVSWYQQALGQGPQFIFQYYREEENGRGNFPPRFSGLQFPNYSSELNVNALELDDSALYLCASSLVVAPGELFFGEGSRLTVL.

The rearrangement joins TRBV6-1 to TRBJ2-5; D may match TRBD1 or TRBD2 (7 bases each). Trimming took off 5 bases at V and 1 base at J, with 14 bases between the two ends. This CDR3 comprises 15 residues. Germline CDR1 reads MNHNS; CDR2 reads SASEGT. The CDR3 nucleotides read TGTGCCAGCAGTCAACGCAGGGGGGGCCAAGAGACCCAGTACTTC. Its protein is CASSQRRGGQETQYF.

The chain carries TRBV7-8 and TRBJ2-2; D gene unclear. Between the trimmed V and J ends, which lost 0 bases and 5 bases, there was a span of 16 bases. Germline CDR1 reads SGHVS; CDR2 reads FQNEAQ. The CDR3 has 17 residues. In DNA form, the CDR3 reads TGTGCCAGCAGCTTAGCCCCACCTAGTTGGATGACCGGGGAGCTGTTTTTT. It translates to CASSLAPPSWMTGELFF.

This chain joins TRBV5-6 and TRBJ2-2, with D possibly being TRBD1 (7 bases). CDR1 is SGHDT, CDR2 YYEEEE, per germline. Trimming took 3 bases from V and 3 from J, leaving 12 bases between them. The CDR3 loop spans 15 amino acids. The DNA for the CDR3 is TGTGCCAGCAGCTCAGGGGGGTACTACACCGGGGAGCTGTTTTTT. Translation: CASSSGGYYTGELFF.

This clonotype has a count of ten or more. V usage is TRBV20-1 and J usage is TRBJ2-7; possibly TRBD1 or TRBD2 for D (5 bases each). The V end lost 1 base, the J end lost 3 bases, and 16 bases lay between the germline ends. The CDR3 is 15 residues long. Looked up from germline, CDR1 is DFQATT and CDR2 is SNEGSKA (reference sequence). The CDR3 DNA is TGCAGTGCTAGAGTATTCGGGACGGGTGACTACGAGCAGTACTTC. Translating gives CSARVFGTGDYEQYF.

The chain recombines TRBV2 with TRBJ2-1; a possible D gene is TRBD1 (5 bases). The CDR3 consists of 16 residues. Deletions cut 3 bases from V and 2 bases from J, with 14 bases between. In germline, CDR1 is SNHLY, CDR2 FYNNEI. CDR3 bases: TGTGCCAGCAGTGAGAAGGGGATTCCCCCCTACAATGAGCAGTTCTTC. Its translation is CASSEKGIPPYNEQFF.

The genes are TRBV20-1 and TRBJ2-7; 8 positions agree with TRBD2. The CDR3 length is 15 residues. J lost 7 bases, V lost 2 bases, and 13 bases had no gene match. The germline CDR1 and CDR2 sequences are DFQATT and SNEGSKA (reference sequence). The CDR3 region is CSARPTTSGSEEQYF. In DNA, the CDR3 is TGCAGTGCTAGACCCACCACCAGCGGGAGTGAAGAGCAGTACTTC.

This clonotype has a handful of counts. The CDR3 coding sequence is TGCAGTGCGCGACAGACTAGCGGGAGTTGGGAGACCCAGTACTTC. Protein sequence: CSARQTSGSWETQYF. The V and J genes are TRBV20-1 and TRBJ2-5; 12 nucleotides match TRBD2. Germline V gives CDR1 DFQATT, CDR2 SNEGSKA (reference sequence). With 6 bases clipped from V and 5 bases from J, the junction kept 10 bases outside the gene matches. CDR3 length equals 15 residues.

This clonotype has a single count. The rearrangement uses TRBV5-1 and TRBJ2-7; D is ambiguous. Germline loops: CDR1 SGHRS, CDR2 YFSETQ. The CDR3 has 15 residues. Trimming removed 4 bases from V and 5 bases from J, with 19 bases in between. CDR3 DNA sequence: TGCGCCAGCAGCGCCGCCGGGCCCGCGGTGGACGAGCAGTACTTC. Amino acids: CASSAAGPAVDEQYF. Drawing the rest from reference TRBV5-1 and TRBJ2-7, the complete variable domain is KAGVTQTPRYLIKTRGQQVTLSCSPISGHRSVSWYQQTPGQGLQFLFEYFSETQRNKGNFPGRFSGRQFSNSRSEMNVSTLELGDSALYLCASSAAGPAVDEQYFGPGTRLTVT.